This T cell receptor (beta chain) was profiled in a study of graft-versus-host responses after intestinal transplantation (dated by TCRdb to about 2021). Broadly, across the study: The transplants that recipients got were multivisceral, liver-intestinal, or isolated intestinal. Every recipient was given anti-thymocyte globulin induction, then maintenance tacrolimus and steroids for 2 to 3 years. Bulk TCR-beta CDR3 sequencing was used to track graft-versus-host and host-versus-graft alloreactive T cell clones in the graft, circulation and bone marrow after intestinal transplantation. Alloreactive clones were identified by sequencing pre-transplant mixed lymphocyte reaction products and comparing these products with unstimulated pre-transplant donor and recipient T cells. The cohort enrolled about 23 intestinal transplant recipients, one of whom was a retransplant, and 3 patients without pretransplant specimens were excluded. Donor T cell macrochimerism was defined as a peak of at least 4% donor T cells among recipient peripheral blood mononuclear cells. Rather than going through the commercial service, samples from three later patients were sequenced in-house on an Illumina MiSeq and processed with MiXCR. What the work shows at the level of the full study, not this receptor alone: In the allografts of patients with donor T cell macrochimerism, GvH to HvG T cell clonal ratios were high. The conclusions were limited by the relatively low number and heterogeneity of the intestinal transplant patients. Early after transplant, peak levels of circulating GvH clones were found to be associated with declines in HvG clones. GvH clones were found in recipient bone marrow, and some of the GvH clones appeared earlier in ileal mucosa or blood, which is consistent with an intestinal mucosal origin.

Notes on this clone: It has no known antigen specificity. No clone much larger than this one lies a single base away; base qualities are absent.

Taken with the paper, the label for time point translates to: cells obtained before transplantation from donor or recipient. CD3+CD4+ and CD3+CD8+ populations were FACS-sorted from unstimulated pre-transplant donor and recipient cells taken from spleen or lymph nodes. Libraries were made using the immunoSEQ multiplex PCR assay. For most patients, genomic DNA was isolated with the Qiagen DNeasy Blood and Tissue Kit and sent frozen to Adaptive Biotechnologies for TCR sequencing. For most patients, genomic DNA was subjected to high-throughput TCR-beta CDR3 sequencing by Adaptive Biotechnologies. The paper's data handling went like this. Adaptive's ImmunoSEQ software supplied the TCR sequencing data for approximately 18 patients, while MiXCR and VDJtools were used to process a few other patients. To correct CD4 versus CD8 sorting errors, sequences present in both subsets at a frequency ratio below 5:1 were removed. CDR3 nucleotide sequences shared by donor and recipient were removed because the origin of these sequences could not be assigned. Alloreactive clones required at least 2-fold expansion over unstimulated cells and minimum CFSE-low frequency of 0.002% (template counts) or 0.001% (read counts). Mappable clones were those detected in sequenced pre-transplant spleen, lymph node, or MLR CFSE-low populations of the donor or recipient. The cumulative frequency of alloreactive clones was calculated as a percentage of all sequences, weighted by copy number. TCRdb limited this immuneACCESS table to in-frame rearrangements with V and J called. A share of clones is missing; checked studies link under half to unresolved V genes, and the rest is unexplained. V and J calls and clone size are given by that table; D and trimming were obtained from the DNA. The sample data list 75,000 to 100,000 clones, and roughly 92% of these were observed just once. In total, the top ten clones hold more than 0.15% of the sample.

This TCR came from a human donor who received an intestinal transplant. The source was unstimulated CD4+ T cells sorted from spleen or lymph node cells, collected before intestinal transplant.

The CDR3 is CASSLAGFSNQPQHF. The nucleotide sequence is given as TGCGCCAGCAGCTTGGCAGGATTTAGCAATCAGCCCCAGCATTTT. The sequence joins TRBV5-1 to TRBJ1-5; the D gene cannot be named for sure. Measured from the cysteine to the phenylalanine, the CDR3 is 15 residues long. The CDR3 DNA has 45 bases and is translated from base 1. V and J lose 0 bases and 0 bases, and a span of 7 bases separates them. CDR1 and CDR2, looked up from the germline V gene, are SGHRS and YFSETQ.